This TCR beta chain came from a study of ipilimumab plus nivolumab after autologous stem cell transplantation. Study overall: Median doses per patient: about 5 ipilimumab, about 8 nivolumab.

Libraries were prepared by immunoSEQ multiplex PCR; TCRdb keeps only in-frame clonotypes and omits some of them. The table includes roughly 86,000 clones, 83% detected once. Study results and limitations: Per the authors, repertoire, Treg and microbiota data justify further study.

Germline CDR1 and CDR2: MGHRA and YSYEKL. There are 14 residues in the CDR3. Trimming took 1 base from V and 5 from J, leaving 9 bases between them. Concerning this clone: Its antigen is unknown.

The V gene is TRBV4-1, the J gene TRBJ2-1; D uncertain. The material was PBMCs, obtained in a trial of ipilimumab plus nivolumab as post-transplant consolidation. The receptor's source is a male donor with diffuse large B-cell lymphoma. In nucleotides, the CDR3 is TGCGCCAGCAGCCAAGGGGCGGTAAACAATGAGCAGTTCTTC. Its protein product is CASSQGAVNNEQFF.